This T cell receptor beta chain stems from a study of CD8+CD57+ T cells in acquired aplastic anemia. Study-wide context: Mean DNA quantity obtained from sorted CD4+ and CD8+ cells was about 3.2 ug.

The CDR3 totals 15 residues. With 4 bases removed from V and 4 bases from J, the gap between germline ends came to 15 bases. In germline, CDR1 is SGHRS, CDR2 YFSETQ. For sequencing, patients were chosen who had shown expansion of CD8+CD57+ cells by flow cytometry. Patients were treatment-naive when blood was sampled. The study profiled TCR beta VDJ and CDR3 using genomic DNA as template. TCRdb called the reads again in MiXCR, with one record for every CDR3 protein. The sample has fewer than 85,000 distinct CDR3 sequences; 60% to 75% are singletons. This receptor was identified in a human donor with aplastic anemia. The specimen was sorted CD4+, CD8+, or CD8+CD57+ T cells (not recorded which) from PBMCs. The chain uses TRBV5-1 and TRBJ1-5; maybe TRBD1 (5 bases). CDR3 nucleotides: TGCGCCAGCAGCGCGGACGGGACCGATAATCAGCCCCAGCATTTT. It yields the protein CASSADGTDNQPQHF.